This T cell receptor beta chain was observed in a study of neurological immune-mediated disorders. Study conclusions and caveats: Multiple sclerosis patients had less TCR clonal expansion than even healthy controls, unlike HTLV-1-associated myelopathy. Across subjects, expanded clones had no CDR3 amino acid sequences in common, pointing to private repertoires in all groups.

Germline V gene sequence: CDR1 MGHRA, CDR2 YSYEKL. V shed 4 bases and J 2 bases; nucleotides not matched to a gene: 11. This CDR3 contains 16 residues. As for the cDNA, it was generated by 5'RACE with 10-nucleotide random UMIs. MiXCR, applied by TCRdb to the 5' RACE reads, yields one record per CDR3 protein. In the table there are tens of thousands of distinct CDR3 sequences, roughly 10% of which are singletons. Time point defined: longitudinal time-point 1 (baseline). This clonotype was seen at least ten times. What it recognizes is unknown. The sequence derives from a woman aged 40 to 49 in good health. The V gene is TRBV4-1, the J gene TRBJ2-7; TRBD1 aligns across 7 bases. The sample was PBMCs. In DNA, the CDR3 is TGCGCCAGCAGCCTCACGACCGGGACAGCTACCTACGAGCAGTACTTC. Its translation: CASSLTTGTATYEQYF.